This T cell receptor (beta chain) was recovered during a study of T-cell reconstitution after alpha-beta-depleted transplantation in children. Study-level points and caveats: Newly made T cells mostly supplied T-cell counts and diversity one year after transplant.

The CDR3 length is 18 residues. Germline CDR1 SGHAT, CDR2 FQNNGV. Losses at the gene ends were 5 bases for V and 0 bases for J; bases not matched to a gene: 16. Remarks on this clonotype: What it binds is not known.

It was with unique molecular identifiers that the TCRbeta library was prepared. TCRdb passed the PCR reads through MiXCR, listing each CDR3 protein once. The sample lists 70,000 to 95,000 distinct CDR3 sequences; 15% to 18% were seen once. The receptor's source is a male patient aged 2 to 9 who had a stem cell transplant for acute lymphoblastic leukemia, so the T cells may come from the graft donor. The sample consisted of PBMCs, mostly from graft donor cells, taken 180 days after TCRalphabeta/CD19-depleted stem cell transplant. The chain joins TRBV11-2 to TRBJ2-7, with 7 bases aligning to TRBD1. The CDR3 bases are TGTGCCAGCAGCGGCAGGGACAGACTAAAGCCTTTCTCCTACGAGCAGTACTTC. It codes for CASSGRDRLKPFSYEQYF.